One and the same sample provided the 27 T cell receptor beta chains below, sequenced in a study of CD8 T cells in ankylosing spondylitis. Overall study results and limits: Characteristic, it appeared, of ankylosing spondylitis blood was a TCR beta motif of 7 or 8 highly homologous variants.

Each CDR3 protein is one row after TCRdb ran MiXCR on the 5' RACE reads. There are around 490,000 distinct CDR3 sequences in the sample; about 5.4% occur only once, and approximately 3.5% lies in the top ten. For these TCRs, the target antigens are not known. The specimen sequenced was blood, either unsorted or a sorted T cell fraction (not recorded which). The receptors were sampled from a male donor with ankylosing spondylitis.

This clonotype was counted many times. This chain joins TRBV20-1 and TRBJ2-7, with 13 bases fitting TRBD2. With V trimmed by 6 bases and J by 0 bases, 8 bases remained unmatched. Per the germline V gene, CDR1 is DFQATT and CDR2 is SNEGSKA (reference sequence). The CDR3 has 16 amino acids. CDR3 sequence reads: CSATSGTSGTSYEQYF. The CDR3 DNA follows: TGCAGTGCAACCTCCGGGACTAGCGGGACCTCCTACGAGCAGTACTTC.

This clonotype appeared many times. The chain combines TRBV6-5 with TRBJ1-5; 9 bases align to TRBD1. V was pared by 2 bases and J by 3 bases, with 8 bases of the junction left unmatched. The CDR3 covers 17 residues. Germline CDR1 reads MNHEY; CDR2 reads SVGAGI. CDR3: CASSYPHRDRVNQPQHF. The CDR3 nucleotides read TGTGCCAGCAGTTACCCGCACCGGGACAGGGTCAATCAGCCCCAGCATTTT.

This CDR3 is CFWGLAGVTDTQYF. In DNA form, the CDR3 reads TGCTTCTGGGGACTAGCGGGAGTAACAGATACGCAGTATTTT. This chain uses TRBV20-1 with TRBJ2-3; 14 bases map to TRBD2. The V gene's germline CDR1 is DFQATT and CDR2 SNEGSKA (reference sequence). This CDR3 spans 14 amino acids.

This clonotype occurred many times. This rearrangement joins TRBV6-2 or TRBV6-3 to TRBJ2-6, with no clear D. V shed 2 bases and J shed 0 bases, with 5 bases lying between them. Germline V lookup: CDR1 MNHEY, CDR2 SVGEGT. The CDR3 consists of 15 residues. CDR3 residues: CASSYVPSGANVLTF. CDR3 bases: TGTGCCAGCAGTTACGTCCCCTCTGGGGCCAACGTCCTGACTTTC.

This clonotype was seen ten or more times. The gene calls are TRBV30 and TRBJ2-3; no definite D call. The germline V and J ends were trimmed by 1 base and 7 bases, with 6 bases remaining between them. The CDR3 loop spans 11 amino acids. Germline CDR1 is GTSNPN and CDR2 is SVGIG (reference sequence). Here the CDR3 reads CAWSGDNTQYF. CDR3 DNA sequence: TGTGCCTGGAGTGGAGATAATACGCAGTATTTT.

This clonotype has at least ten counts. The chain has TRBV5-1 and TRBJ1-1; the D gene is possibly TRBD1 (5 bases). The V end was cut by 4 bases, the J end by 3 bases, with 13 bases between. Germline loops: CDR1 SGHRS, CDR2 YFSETQ. The CDR3 covers 14 residues. CDR3 region: CASSPPGGYTEAFF. CDR3 DNA sequence: TGCGCCAGCAGCCCCCCGGGGGGTTACACTGAAGCTTTCTTT.

The chain joins TRBV28 to TRBJ2-7, with D hard to call. The V end was cut by 3 bases, the J end by 6 bases, with 9 bases between. The CDR3 has 12 residues. Germline CDR1 and CDR2: MDHEN and SYDVKM. The CDR3 bases are TGTGCCAGCAGTTTCCTATCAGGCGAGCAGTACTTC. Translation gives CASSFLSGEQYF.

This clonotype was seen repeatedly, ten times or more. The chain has TRBV12-3 or TRBV12-4 and TRBJ2-2, with D perhaps TRBD1 or TRBD2 (6 bases each). V dropped 6 bases and J dropped 8 bases, with 13 bases sitting between them. The CDR3 is 13 residues long. CDR3 nucleotides: TGTGCCAGCAGCCCACAGGGAGGTGGGGAGCTGTTTTTT. It translates to CASSPQGGGELFF.

In its sample, this clonotype was seen a few times. This chain uses TRBV6-1 with TRBJ1-1; TRBD1 aligns across 7 bases. J lost 5 bases, V lost 6 bases, and 9 bases had no gene match. The CDR3 contains 14 residues. Germline loops: CDR1 MNHNS, CDR2 SASEGT. The CDR3 DNA reads TGTGCCAGCAGCCCCAGGGGGGGCCGGACTGAAGCTTTCTTT. It encodes CASSPRGGRTEAFF.

The rearrangement links TRBV30 to TRBJ1-1; TRBD1 is a possible D gene (6 bases). V was pared by 0 bases and J by 3 bases, with 8 bases between. This CDR3 region has 13 residues. CDR1 is GTSNPN and CDR2 is SVGIG in the germline V gene (reference sequence). The CDR3 sequence is CAWSVHRDTEAFF. Written as DNA, the CDR3 is TGTGCCTGGAGTGTACACAGGGACACTGAAGCTTTCTTT.

This clonotype was counted a few times. A much larger clone differs by one base, so this may be a read error. The chain couples TRBV29-1 to TRBJ2-3; perhaps TRBD1 as D (5 bases). V gave up 4 bases and J gave up 2 bases, with 7 bases separating them. The CDR3 extends over 12 amino acids. Per the germline V gene, CDR1 is SQVTM and CDR2 is ANQGSEA. CDR3 protein: CSVGQYTDTQYF. The CDR3 bases are TGCAGCGTTGGACAGTACACAGATACGCAGTATTTT.

This clonotype was observed many times. This chain connects TRBV15 to TRBJ1-1; weak D call: TRBD1 (5 bases). CDR3 length: 13 amino acids. Germline V gene lookup returns CDR1 LNHNV and CDR2 YYDKDF (reference sequence). V was clipped by 1 base and J by 4 bases, with 7 bases between them. The CDR3 protein is CATSRVGATEAFF. The CDR3 DNA reads TGTGCCACCAGCAGAGTAGGGGCCACTGAAGCTTTCTTT. Full variable domain (outside the CDR3, taken from reference TRBV15 and TRBJ1-1): DAMVIQNPRYQVTQFGKPVTLSCSQTLNHNVMYWYQQKSSQAPKLLFHYYDKDFNNEADTPDNFQSRRPNTSFCFLDIRSPGLGDTAMYLCATSRVGATEAFFGQGTRLTVV.

This clonotype was recorded at least ten times. The chain is built from TRBV6-2 or TRBV6-3 and TRBJ2-7; D uncertain. V gave up 0 bases and J gave up 1 base, with 13 bases separating them. The CDR3 covers 16 residues. Germline V CDR1 and CDR2: MNHEY, SVGEGT. This chain's CDR3 is CASSYSVQTDSYEQYF. CDR3 bases: TGTGCCAGCAGTTACTCGGTACAGACCGATTCCTACGAGCAGTACTTC.

This clonotype was observed a handful of times. This sequence joins TRBV15 and TRBJ2-3, with 12 bases lining up with TRBD2. Trimming took 0 bases from V and 0 from J; bases not matched to a gene: 4. Germline V lookup: CDR1 LNHNV, CDR2 YYDKDF (reference sequence). This CDR3 has 18 amino acids. The CDR3 region has the DNA TGTGCCACCAGCAGAGATCTGACTAGCGGGAGTAGCACAGATACGCAGTATTTT. Translation: CATSRDLTSGSSTDTQYF.

The chain recombines TRBV12-3 or TRBV12-4 with TRBJ2-3, with no clear D. V was trimmed by 3 bases and J by 1 base, leaving 14 bases between them. This CDR3 has 16 amino acids. CDR3 protein: CASSFSSDLGTDTQYF. For the CDR3, the DNA is TGTGCCAGCAGTTTCAGCTCAGATCTTGGCACAGATACGCAGTATTTT.

This clonotype has a handful of counts. The chain recombines TRBV9 with TRBJ2-6; D call uncertain. The V and J ends lost 6 bases and 0 bases respectively, with 13 bases between them. Germline-derived CDR1 and CDR2 are SGDLS and YYNGEE. The CDR3 is made up of 16 amino acids. For the CDR3, the DNA is TGTGCCAGCACCAAGAGCCTTCGCTCTGGGGCCAACGTCCTGACTTTC. This sequence encodes CASTKSLRSGANVLTF.

This clonotype was counted at least ten times. The V gene is TRBV29-1, the J gene TRBJ2-5; 10 bases align to TRBD1. Trimming at V came to 6 bases and at J to 5 bases, leaving 9 bases not matched to a gene. The CDR3 is made up of 14 amino acids. Per germline, CDR1 SQVTM and CDR2 ANQGSEA. The CDR3 nucleotides read TGCAGCGTCGCCAAGACAGGGGGCAGGGAGACCCAGTACTTC. Protein sequence: CSVAKTGGRETQYF. Complete variable domain (other parts from reference TRBV29-1 and TRBJ2-5): SAVISQKPSRDICQRGTSLTIQCQVDSQVTMMFWYRQQPGQSLTLIATANQGSEATYESGFVIDKFPISRPNLTFSTLTVSNMSPEDSSIYLCSVAKTGGRETQYFGPGTRLLVL.

On this clonotype: This may be a read error: a much more frequent sequence differs by one nucleotide. The chain joins TRBV25-1 to TRBJ2-2, with TRBD1 as a possible D gene (6 bases). This CDR3 is 14 amino acids long. Germline CDR1 MGHDK, CDR2 SYGVNS. DNA of the CDR3: TGTGCCAGCAATCGGGCAGGGGACACCGAGGAGCTGTTTTTT. This encodes CASNRAGDTEELFF. Based on the CDR3 plus reference TRBV25-1 and TRBJ2-2, the full variable domain is EADIYQTPRYLVIGTGKKITLECSQTMGHDKMYWYQQDPGMELHLIHYSYGVNSTEKGDLSSESTVSRIRTEHFPLTLESARPSHTSQYLCASNRAGDTEELFFGEGSRLTVL.

This clonotype was detected only a few times. The chain couples TRBV6-1 to TRBJ2-1; the D is unclear. Germline V gene sequence: CDR1 MNHNS, CDR2 SASEGT. This CDR3 region has 13 residues. V was pared by 7 bases and J by 5 bases, with 12 bases between. This CDR3 is CASMLALDNEQFF. The CDR3 DNA reads TGTGCCAGCATGCTGGCCCTCGACAATGAGCAGTTCTTC.

This clonotype was seen many times. The J gene is TRBJ2-7, the V gene TRBV4-2; D not certain. The CDR3 extends over 15 amino acids. V shed 4 bases and J shed 3 bases, with 16 bases lying between them. CDR1 LGHNA and CDR2 YNFKEQ come from the germline V gene. The CDR3 DNA reads TGTGCCAGCAGCCTTGACGTCGGGCCATACTACGAGCAGTACTTC. Its protein product is CASSLDVGPYYEQYF.

This clonotype came up many times. The chain joins TRBV7-2 to TRBJ2-3; 8 bases are a match to TRBD1. Per germline, CDR1 SGHTA and CDR2 FQGNSA. V shed 7 bases, J shed 0 bases, and the junction held 6 bases outside the gene matches. This CDR3 is built from 15 residues. This CDR3 reads CASTLGTGSTDTQYF. The DNA of the CDR3 is TGTGCCAGCACCCTTGGGACAGGAAGCACAGATACGCAGTATTTT.

This clonotype was found a few times. This chain joins TRBV5-1 and TRBJ2-7, with D unclear. CDR3 length equals 13 residues. Germline V gives CDR1 SGHRS, CDR2 YFSETQ. The germline V and J ends were trimmed by 3 bases and 0 bases, with 7 bases remaining between them. CDR3 sequence (DNA): TGCGCCAGCAGCTCTGCTGACTCCTACGAGCAGTACTTC. Protein sequence: CASSSADSYEQYF.

A word on this clonotype: A much larger clone lies a single base off, so this may be a read error. V gene TRBV20-1 combines with J gene TRBJ2-2; maybe TRBD2 (5 bases). Germline-derived CDR1 and CDR2 are DFQATT and SNEGSKA (reference sequence). This CDR3 is built from 13 residues. The CDR3 reads CSARGENTGELIF. DNA of the CDR3: TGCAGTGCTAGAGGGGAAAACACCGGGGAGCTGATTTTT.

The sample holds many counts of this clonotype. The J gene is TRBJ1-1, the V gene TRBV20-1; the D gene is possibly TRBD1 (6 bases). CDR3 length: 14 residues. V was clipped by 5 bases and J by 0 bases, with 13 bases between them. Germline values: CDR1 DFQATT, CDR2 SNEGSKA (reference sequence). The CDR3 nucleotides read TGCAGTGCTTACTACAGGGCCATGAACACTGAAGCTTTCTTT. Amino acids: CSAYYRAMNTEAFF.

At least ten counts were recorded for this clonotype. This sequence joins TRBV7-2 and TRBJ2-3; no clear D. This CDR3 region has 15 residues. Per germline, CDR1 SGHTA and CDR2 FQGNSA. Trimming took 1 base from V and 0 from J, leaving 8 bases between them. In DNA form, the CDR3 reads TGTGCCAGCAGCTTAGTATCCGGAAGCACAGATACGCAGTATTTT. Residues: CASSLVSGSTDTQYF. The variable domain in full, with the rest retrieved from reference TRBV7-2 and TRBJ2-3, is GAGVSQSPSNKVTEKGKDVELRCDPISGHTALYWYRQSLGQGLEFLIYFQGNSAPDKSGLPSDRFSAERTGGSVSTLTIQRTQQEDSAVYLCASSLVSGSTDTQYFGPGTRLTVL.

This clonotype was observed at least ten times. The rearrangement uses TRBV6-5 and TRBJ2-6, with D unclear. Trimming removed 5 bases from V and 5 bases from J, with 7 bases in between. The V gene's germline CDR1 is MNHEY and CDR2 SVGAGI. CDR3 length: 13 residues. CDR3 DNA: TGTGCCAGCAGTAACCCTTGGGCCAACGTCCTGACTTTC. Translation: CASSNPWANVLTF.

The table lists this clonotype with many counts. The V gene is TRBV20-1, the J gene TRBJ1-1; possibly TRBD1 for D (6 bases). CDR3 length equals 13 residues. The V and J ends lost 3 bases and 3 bases respectively, with 11 bases between them. Germline V gene sequence: CDR1 DFQATT, CDR2 SNEGSKA (reference sequence). As DNA, the CDR3 is TGCAGTGCTAGTTTGGGGGGCTACACTGAAGCTTTCTTT. Translating it yields CSASLGGYTEAFF.